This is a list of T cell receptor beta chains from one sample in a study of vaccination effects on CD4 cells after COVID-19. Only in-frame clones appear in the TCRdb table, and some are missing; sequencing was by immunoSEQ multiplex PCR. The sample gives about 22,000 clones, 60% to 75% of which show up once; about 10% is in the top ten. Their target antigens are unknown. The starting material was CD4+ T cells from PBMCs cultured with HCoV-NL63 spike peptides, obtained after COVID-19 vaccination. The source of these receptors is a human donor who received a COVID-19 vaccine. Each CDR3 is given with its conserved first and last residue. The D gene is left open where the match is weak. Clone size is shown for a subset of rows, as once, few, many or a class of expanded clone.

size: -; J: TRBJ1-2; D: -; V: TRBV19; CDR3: CASSGGASRGYTF; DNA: TGTGCCAGTTCGGGAGGGGCTTCACGAGGCTACACCTTC
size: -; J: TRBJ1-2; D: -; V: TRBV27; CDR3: CASQPAGGYGYTF; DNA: TGTGCCAGCCAACCGGCTGGCGGCTATGGCTACACCTTC
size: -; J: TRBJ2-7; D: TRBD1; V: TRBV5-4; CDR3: CASSAEGQGPYEQYF; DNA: TGTGCCAGCAGCGCAGAGGGACAGGGTCCCTACGAGCAGTACTTC
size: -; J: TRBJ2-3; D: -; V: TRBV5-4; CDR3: CASSGALRGGADTQYF; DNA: TGTGCCAGCAGCGGGGCCTTAAGAGGGGGGGCAGATACGCAGTATTTT
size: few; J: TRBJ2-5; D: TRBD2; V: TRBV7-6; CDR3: CASSPSGPGLGTQYF; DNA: TGTGCCAGCAGCCCTAGCGGGCCCGGGCTTGGGACCCAGTACTTC
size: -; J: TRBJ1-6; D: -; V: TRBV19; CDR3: CASSRAAGDSPLHF; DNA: TGTGCCAGTAGTCGTGCGGCAGGTGATTCACCCCTCCACTTT
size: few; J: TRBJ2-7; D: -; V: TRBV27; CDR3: CASSLGGLSSEQYF; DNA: TGTGCCAGCAGTTTAGGGGGACTCTCCTCCGAGCAGTACTTC
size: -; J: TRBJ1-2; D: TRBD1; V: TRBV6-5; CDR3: CASSTGQGTYGYTF; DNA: TGTGCCAGCAGCACGGGACAGGGGACCTATGGCTACACCTTC
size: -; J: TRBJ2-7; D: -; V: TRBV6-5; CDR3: CASRPTVASYEQYF; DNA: TGTGCCAGCAGGCCCACAGTTGCCTCCTACGAGCAGTACTTC
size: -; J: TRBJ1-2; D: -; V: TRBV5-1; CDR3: CASSETEDYGYTF; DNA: TGCGCCAGCAGCGAAACAGAGGATTATGGCTACACCTTC
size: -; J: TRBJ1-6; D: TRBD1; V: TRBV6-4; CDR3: CASSLQGSNSPLHF; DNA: TGTGCCAGCAGTCTACAGGGGTCTAATTCACCCCTCCACTTT
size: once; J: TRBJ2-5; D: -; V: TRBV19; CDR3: CASTSGADQETQYF; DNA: -
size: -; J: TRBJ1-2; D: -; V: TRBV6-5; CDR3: CASSHGRNYGYTF; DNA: TGTGCCAGCAGTCATGGACGGAACTATGGCTACACCTTC
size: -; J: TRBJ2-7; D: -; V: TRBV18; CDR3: CASSPGYEQYF; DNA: TGTGCCAGCTCACCAGGTTACGAGCAGTACTTC
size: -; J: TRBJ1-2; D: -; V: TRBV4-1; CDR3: CASSLGGGSNYGYTF; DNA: TGCGCCAGCAGCCTTGGAGGGGGATCAAACTATGGCTACACCTTC
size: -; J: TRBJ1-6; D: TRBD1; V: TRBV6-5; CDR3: CASSLRDRDSPLHF; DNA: TGTGCCAGCAGTCTCCGGGACAGGGATTCACCCCTCCACTTT
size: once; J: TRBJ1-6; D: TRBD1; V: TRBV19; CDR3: CASSIGQGAEPLHF; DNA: TGTGCCAGTAGTATAGGGCAGGGGGCCGAACCCCTCCACTTT
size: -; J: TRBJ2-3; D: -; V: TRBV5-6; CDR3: CASSGGGPTDTQYF; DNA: TGTGCCAGCAGTGGGGGGGGGCCGACAGATACGCAGTATTTT
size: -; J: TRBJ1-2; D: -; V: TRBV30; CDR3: CAWSRGRDYGYTF; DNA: TGTGCCTGGAGTCGAGGGAGGGACTATGGCTACACCTTC
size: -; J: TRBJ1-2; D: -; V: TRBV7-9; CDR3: CASSWGGEAGYTF; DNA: TGTGCCAGCAGCTGGGGGGGGGAGGCCGGCTACACCTTC
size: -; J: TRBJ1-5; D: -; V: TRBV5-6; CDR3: CASSRLSSENQPQHF; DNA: TGTGCCAGCAGCCGCCTGAGCAGTGAAAATCAGCCCCAGCATTTT
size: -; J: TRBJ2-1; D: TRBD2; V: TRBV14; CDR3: CASSQAVTLREGQQFF; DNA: TGTGCCAGCAGTCAAGCTGTGACTCTGCGGGAGGGCCAGCAGTTCTTC
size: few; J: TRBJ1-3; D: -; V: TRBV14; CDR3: CASSQGRGNTIYF; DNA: TGTGCCAGCAGCCAAGGACGGGGAAACACCATATATTTT
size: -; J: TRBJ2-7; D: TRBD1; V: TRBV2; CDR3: CASRVEWDRGGEQYF; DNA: TGTGCCAGCAGGGTCGAATGGGACAGGGGAGGGGAGCAGTACTTC
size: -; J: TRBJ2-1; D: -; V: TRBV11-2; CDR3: CASSLQYSSYNEQFF; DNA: TGTGCCAGCAGCCTCCAATACAGCTCCTACAATGAGCAGTTCTTC
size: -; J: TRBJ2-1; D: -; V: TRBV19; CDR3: CASSGQVGYNEQFF; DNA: TGTGCCAGTAGTGGTCAGGTGGGTTACAATGAGCAGTTCTTC
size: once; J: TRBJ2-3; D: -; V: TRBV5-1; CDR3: CASSRVTSTDTQYF; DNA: TGCGCCAGCAGCCGGGTGACAAGCACAGATACGCAGTATTTT